This is a list of T cell receptor beta chains from one sample in a study of identical twins. TCRdb re-derived calls from the 5' RACE reads in MiXCR, one entry per CDR3 protein. The repertoire holds 550,000 to 800,000 distinct CDR3 sequences, with around 7.4% as singletons. This sample was shared with a second study, whose subject was yellow fever vaccine responses in identical twins.

Sequences were obtained from PBMCs. Every receptor here comes from a woman aged 18-29 years in good health. CDR3s include the opening cysteine and the closing phenylalanine or tryptophan. Fields, in order: clone size, J gene, D gene, V gene, CDR3 DNA, CDR3 protein. D genes are given only for firm matches. Clone size is stated in some rows and not others, as once, few, many or a class when expanded.

clone size: NA; J gene: TRBJ1-4; D gene: TRBD1; V gene: TRBV7-2; CDR3 DNA: TGTGCCAGCAGCTTAAGGACAGGGGAAAAACTGTTTTTT; CDR3 protein: CASSLRTGEKLFF
clone size: few; J gene: TRBJ1-1; D gene: NA; V gene: TRBV6-5; CDR3 DNA: TGTGCCAGCAGTTACTCTAGGCCACTGGGGACTGAAGCTTTCTTT; CDR3 protein: CASSYSRPLGTEAFF
clone size: few; J gene: TRBJ2-3; D gene: TRBD2; V gene: TRBV20-1; CDR3 DNA: TGCAAACCCCGAAGGACTAGCGGGGGACCCGCCACAGATACGCAGTATTTT; CDR3 protein: CKPRRTSGGPATDTQYF
clone size: NA; J gene: TRBJ2-1; D gene: NA; V gene: TRBV7-9; CDR3 DNA: TGTGCCAGCAGCTTAGTAGTCGACTCCTACAATGAGCAGTTCTTC; CDR3 protein: CASSLVVDSYNEQFF
clone size: few; J gene: TRBJ2-1; D gene: TRBD2; V gene: TRBV7-8; CDR3 DNA: TGTGCCAGCAGCTTCGCCCATTCTAGCGGTGAGCAGTTCTTC; CDR3 protein: CASSFAHSSGEQFF
clone size: NA; J gene: TRBJ1-2; D gene: TRBD1; V gene: TRBV20-1; CDR3 DNA: TGCAGCTCCCGAGGGGGCAGAAACTATGGCTACACCTTC; CDR3 protein: CSSRGGRNYGYTF
clone size: few; J gene: TRBJ2-5; D gene: TRBD2; V gene: TRBV12-3/TRBV12-4; CDR3 DNA: TGTGCCAGCAGTTTGCTTCTAGCGGGGGGGCTGGAGACCCAGTACTTC; CDR3 protein: CASSLLLAGGLETQYF
clone size: few; J gene: TRBJ2-5; D gene: NA; V gene: TRBV11-2; CDR3 DNA: TGTGCCAGCAGCGTGTGGGGGGCCACCCAAGAGACCCAGTACTTC; CDR3 protein: CASSVWGATQETQYF
clone size: many; J gene: TRBJ2-5; D gene: NA; V gene: TRBV12-3/TRBV12-4; CDR3 DNA: TGTGCCAGCAGTTTTGCAGGGTTTGAGACCCAGTACTTC; CDR3 protein: CASSFAGFETQYF
clone size: few; J gene: TRBJ1-6; D gene: TRBD1; V gene: TRBV5-6; CDR3 DNA: TGTGCCAGCAGCTTACGGGGACAGGGTCTCTCACCCCTCCACTTT; CDR3 protein: CASSLRGQGLSPLHF
clone size: many; J gene: TRBJ2-1; D gene: TRBD2; V gene: TRBV2; CDR3 DNA: TGTGCCAGCGTTAGCGGGGCGTCGTACAATGAGCAGTTCTTC; CDR3 protein: CASVSGASYNEQFF
clone size: NA; J gene: TRBJ1-1; D gene: NA; V gene: TRBV5-1; CDR3 DNA: TGCGCCAGCAGCTTGGGAGACGGGGGCTCCACTGAAGCTTTCTTT; CDR3 protein: CASSLGDGGSTEAFF
clone size: NA; J gene: TRBJ1-1; D gene: NA; V gene: TRBV27; CDR3 DNA: TGTGCCAGCAGTTTCAACCACATGGGCAACACTGAAGCTTTCTTT; CDR3 protein: CASSFNHMGNTEAFF
clone size: many; J gene: TRBJ2-7; D gene: TRBD2; V gene: TRBV6-2/TRBV6-3; CDR3 DNA: TGTGCCAGCAGCCAACTCAGCGGGGTCGGCGAGCAGTACTTC; CDR3 protein: CASSQLSGVGEQYF
clone size: few; J gene: TRBJ2-3; D gene: NA; V gene: TRBV12-3/TRBV12-4; CDR3 DNA: TGTGCCAGCAGTTTTACGGACTTACGCACAGATACGCAGTATTTT; CDR3 protein: CASSFTDLRTDTQYF
clone size: many; J gene: TRBJ2-1; D gene: NA; V gene: TRBV15; CDR3 DNA: TGTGCCACCGGGACCCCCATTTACAATGAGCAGTTCTTC; CDR3 protein: CATGTPIYNEQFF
clone size: NA; J gene: TRBJ2-5; D gene: TRBD2; V gene: TRBV10-3; CDR3 DNA: TGTGCCATCAGTGAGCCGGGACTAGCGGGACAAGAGACCCAGTACTTC; CDR3 protein: CAISEPGLAGQETQYF
clone size: NA; J gene: TRBJ2-3; D gene: TRBD2; V gene: TRBV12-3/TRBV12-4; CDR3 DNA: TGTGCCAGCAGTCGCAACAGGGTTAGCGGGGGGGATACGCAGTATTTT; CDR3 protein: CASSRNRVSGGDTQYF
clone size: NA; J gene: TRBJ2-3; D gene: TRBD2; V gene: TRBV28; CDR3 DNA: TGTGCCAGCAGTTTCAGCGGGGGGGCCGCAGATACGCAGTATTTT; CDR3 protein: CASSFSGGAADTQYF
clone size: NA; J gene: TRBJ2-5; D gene: NA; V gene: TRBV5-5; CDR3 DNA: TGTGCCAGCAGCTTGGGATGGGGGGTACAAGAGACCCAGTACTTC; CDR3 protein: CASSLGWGVQETQYF
clone size: NA; J gene: TRBJ1-6; D gene: TRBD1; V gene: TRBV7-9; CDR3 DNA: TGTGCCAGCAGCCCCACCGGGACAGGGTATTCACCCCTCCACTTT; CDR3 protein: CASSPTGTGYSPLHF
clone size: many; J gene: TRBJ2-1; D gene: NA; V gene: TRBV20-1; CDR3 DNA: TGCAGTGCTAGAGACCCCGACCCGGACTCCTACAATGAGCAGTTCTTC; CDR3 protein: CSARDPDPDSYNEQFF
clone size: NA; J gene: TRBJ2-3; D gene: TRBD2; V gene: TRBV11-2; CDR3 DNA: TGTGCCAGCAGCTCCCGATCCCAGCGGGGGGGTTACACAGATACGCAGTATTTT; CDR3 protein: CASSSRSQRGGYTDTQYF
clone size: NA; J gene: TRBJ2-2; D gene: NA; V gene: TRBV10-3; CDR3 DNA: TGTGCCATCACGGCGGGGACCGGGGAGCTGTTTTTT; CDR3 protein: CAITAGTGELFF
clone size: few; J gene: TRBJ2-1; D gene: NA; V gene: TRBV7-8; CDR3 DNA: TGTGCCAGCAGCTCGACTACGGGGCCCTACAATGAGCAGTTCTTC; CDR3 protein: CASSSTTGPYNEQFF
clone size: few; J gene: TRBJ1-1; D gene: NA; V gene: TRBV2; CDR3 DNA: TGTGCCAGCAGGAGCAGTCTAAACACTGAAGCTTTCTTT; CDR3 protein: CASRSSLNTEAFF
clone size: few; J gene: TRBJ2-3; D gene: NA; V gene: TRBV12-3/TRBV12-4; CDR3 DNA: TGTGCCAGCACCTCATTCCCAGATACGCAGTATTTT; CDR3 protein: CASTSFPDTQYF
clone size: few; J gene: TRBJ2-7; D gene: NA; V gene: TRBV7-9; CDR3 DNA: TGTGCCAGCAGCCCTCCCTCAGGGACGACGGTCTACGAGCAGTACTTC; CDR3 protein: CASSPPSGTTVYEQYF
clone size: many; J gene: TRBJ1-3; D gene: TRBD1; V gene: TRBV5-1; CDR3 DNA: TGCGCCAGCAGCTTCCTCACAGGGGGCCTCGGAAACACCATATATTTT; CDR3 protein: CASSFLTGGLGNTIYF
clone size: few; J gene: TRBJ2-5; D gene: NA; V gene: TRBV5-1; CDR3 DNA: TGCGCCAGCAGCTTGATAGGGACTTGGCAAGAGACCCAGTACTTC; CDR3 protein: CASSLIGTWQETQYF
clone size: few; J gene: TRBJ1-2; D gene: NA; V gene: TRBV21-1; CDR3 DNA: TGTGCCAGCAGCAAGTCCAGGGAGGTCTATGGCTACACCTTC; CDR3 protein: CASSKSREVYGYTF
clone size: many; J gene: TRBJ1-2; D gene: NA; V gene: TRBV15; CDR3 DNA: TGTGCCACCAGCAGGGACAGCAACTATGGCTACACCTTC; CDR3 protein: CATSRDSNYGYTF
clone size: few; J gene: TRBJ2-3; D gene: NA; V gene: TRBV12-3/TRBV12-4; CDR3 DNA: TGTGCCAGCAGCCCGTTCGGGGCAGATACGCAGTATTTT; CDR3 protein: CASSPFGADTQYF
clone size: many; J gene: TRBJ2-1; D gene: NA; V gene: TRBV7-9; CDR3 DNA: TGTGCCAGCAGCTTAGCAGGGAGCGATCAGTTCTTC; CDR3 protein: CASSLAGSDQFF
clone size: NA; J gene: TRBJ2-5; D gene: TRBD2; V gene: TRBV6-5; CDR3 DNA: TGTGCCAGCAGTTCGTCGGGACTAGCGGGAGTGGGTGAGACCCAGTACTTC; CDR3 protein: CASSSSGLAGVGETQYF
clone size: NA; J gene: TRBJ2-7; D gene: NA; V gene: TRBV5-1; CDR3 DNA: TGCGCCAGCAGCTCCGGGGCCGTGTCTCTAGAGCAGTACTTC; CDR3 protein: CASSSGAVSLEQYF
clone size: many; J gene: TRBJ2-5; D gene: NA; V gene: TRBV12-3/TRBV12-4; CDR3 DNA: TGTGCCAGCAGTTTGTGGCAGGCGAAGACCCAGTACTTC; CDR3 protein: CASSLWQAKTQYF
clone size: NA; J gene: TRBJ1-1; D gene: NA; V gene: TRBV20-1; CDR3 DNA: TGCAGTGCTCCCAAACCGGGAAAGGGCACTGAAGCTTTCTTT; CDR3 protein: CSAPKPGKGTEAFF
clone size: few; J gene: TRBJ2-5; D gene: TRBD2; V gene: TRBV2; CDR3 DNA: TGTGCCAGCAACGAGGGACTAGCGGGAGATGAGACCCAGTACTTC; CDR3 protein: CASNEGLAGDETQYF
clone size: many; J gene: TRBJ1-5; D gene: NA; V gene: TRBV10-3; CDR3 DNA: TGTGCCATCAGTGTTACAGGGACAAGCAATCAGCCCCAGCATTTT; CDR3 protein: CAISVTGTSNQPQHF
clone size: NA; J gene: TRBJ2-7; D gene: NA; V gene: TRBV6-1; CDR3 DNA: TGTGCCAGCAGTACCTCAGGGGGGTGGGCCTACGAGCAGTACTTC; CDR3 protein: CASSTSGGWAYEQYF
clone size: NA; J gene: TRBJ2-5; D gene: NA; V gene: TRBV7-2; CDR3 DNA: TGTGCCAGCAGCTTTAGTGGTGCCCTGTACCAAGAGACCCAGTACTTC; CDR3 protein: CASSFSGALYQETQYF
clone size: NA; J gene: TRBJ1-1; D gene: TRBD1; V gene: TRBV5-1; CDR3 DNA: TGCGCCAGCAGCCCTAGGACAGGGGATTCGTTGGGGACTGAAGCTTTCTTT; CDR3 protein: CASSPRTGDSLGTEAFF
clone size: NA; J gene: TRBJ2-3; D gene: TRBD2; V gene: TRBV20-1; CDR3 DNA: TGCAGCTTCACTAGCGGGAGGGCCCCCACAGATACGCAGTATTTT; CDR3 protein: CSFTSGRAPTDTQYF
clone size: many; J gene: TRBJ1-2; D gene: NA; V gene: TRBV10-2; CDR3 DNA: TGCGCCAGCAGTGAGTCGTTAGGCTTAAAGAACTATGGCTACACCTTC; CDR3 protein: CASSESLGLKNYGYTF
clone size: NA; J gene: TRBJ2-2; D gene: NA; V gene: TRBV2; CDR3 DNA: TGTGCCAGCAGTGACGGTCTTTGGCAGAAGAACACCGGGGAGCTGTTTTTT; CDR3 protein: CASSDGLWQKNTGELFF
clone size: many; J gene: TRBJ2-3; D gene: NA; V gene: TRBV4-1; CDR3 DNA: TGCGCCAGCAGCCAAGATCGGGTTACCACAGATACGCAGTATTTT; CDR3 protein: CASSQDRVTTDTQYF
clone size: many; J gene: TRBJ2-1; D gene: TRBD2; V gene: TRBV29-1; CDR3 DNA: TGCAGCGTGGCGTCTAACAGCGGGAGGGAAGGTGAGCAGTTCTTC; CDR3 protein: CSVASNSGREGEQFF
clone size: NA; J gene: TRBJ1-1; D gene: NA; V gene: TRBV11-2; CDR3 DNA: TGTGCCAGCAGCCTCCGTGGGATAAAGAACACTGAAGCTTTCTTT; CDR3 protein: CASSLRGIKNTEAFF
clone size: NA; J gene: TRBJ2-7; D gene: NA; V gene: TRBV5-1; CDR3 DNA: TGCGCCAGCAGCTTGGAATCGGGGAGGGACACTGAGCAGTACTTC; CDR3 protein: CASSLESGRDTEQYF
clone size: many; J gene: TRBJ2-1; D gene: TRBD2; V gene: TRBV6-5; CDR3 DNA: TGTGCCAGCAGTTACCCAGCGGGAGGGCTGGGCAATGAGCAGTTCTTC; CDR3 protein: CASSYPAGGLGNEQFF
clone size: few; J gene: TRBJ2-1; D gene: NA; V gene: TRBV28; CDR3 DNA: TGTGCCAGCAGCGGATCTGCCATGAGCTCCTACAATGAGCAGTTCTTC; CDR3 protein: CASSGSAMSSYNEQFF
clone size: many; J gene: TRBJ1-5; D gene: NA; V gene: TRBV24-1; CDR3 DNA: TGTGCCACCAGTGCGTCAGGGTATCAGCCCCAGCATTTT; CDR3 protein: CATSASGYQPQHF
clone size: NA; J gene: TRBJ1-5; D gene: NA; V gene: TRBV7-2; CDR3 DNA: TGTGCCAGCAGAATACAGGTATCGGAGCCCCAGCATTTT; CDR3 protein: CASRIQVSEPQHF
clone size: few; J gene: TRBJ2-7; D gene: NA; V gene: TRBV2; CDR3 DNA: TGTGCCAGCAGTCAATGGATGGGAGTAAAGTACTTC; CDR3 protein: CASSQWMGVKYF
clone size: many; J gene: TRBJ1-1; D gene: NA; V gene: TRBV12-3/TRBV12-4; CDR3 DNA: TGTGCCAGCAGTTTTCAACCGCCTGAAGCTTTCTTT; CDR3 protein: CASSFQPPEAFF
clone size: few; J gene: TRBJ2-5; D gene: NA; V gene: TRBV5-1; CDR3 DNA: TGCGCCAGGCCGGGCCCCCAAGAGACCCAGTACTTC; CDR3 protein: CARPGPQETQYF
clone size: few; J gene: TRBJ2-1; D gene: NA; V gene: TRBV25-1; CDR3 DNA: TGTGCCAGCAGTGAATACAGGGCGCAGTTCTTC; CDR3 protein: CASSEYRAQFF
clone size: many; J gene: TRBJ2-3; D gene: NA; V gene: TRBV3-1; CDR3 DNA: TGTGCCAGCAGCCAGATTGCAGGGATCACAGATACGCAGTATTTT; CDR3 protein: CASSQIAGITDTQYF